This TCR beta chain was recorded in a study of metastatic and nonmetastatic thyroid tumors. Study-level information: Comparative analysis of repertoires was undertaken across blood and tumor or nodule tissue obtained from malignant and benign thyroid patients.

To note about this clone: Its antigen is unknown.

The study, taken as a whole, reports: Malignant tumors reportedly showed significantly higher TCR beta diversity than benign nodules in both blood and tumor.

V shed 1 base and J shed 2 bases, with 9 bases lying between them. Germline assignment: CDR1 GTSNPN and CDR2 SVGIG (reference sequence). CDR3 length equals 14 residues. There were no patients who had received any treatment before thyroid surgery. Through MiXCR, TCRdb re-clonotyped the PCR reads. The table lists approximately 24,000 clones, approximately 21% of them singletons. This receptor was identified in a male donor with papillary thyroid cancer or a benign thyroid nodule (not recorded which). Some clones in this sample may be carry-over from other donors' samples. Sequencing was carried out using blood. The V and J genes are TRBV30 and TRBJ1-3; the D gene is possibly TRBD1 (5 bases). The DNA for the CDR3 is TGTGCCTGGAGTGGGGGGGATACTGGAAACACCATATATTTT. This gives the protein CAWSGGDTGNTIYF.